The 31 T cell receptor beta chains reported below all come from one sample, sequenced in a study of early T cells in non-severe SARS-CoV-2 infection. TCRdb processed the 5' RACE reads anew with MiXCR; each CDR3 protein has one entry. In the table there are about 45,000 distinct CDR3 sequences, around a tenth of which are singletons. Sequencing was carried out using whole blood. The receptors derive from an adult who was a healthcare worker with PCR-confirmed SARS-CoV-2 infection or an uninfected control (not recorded which).

This clonotype was recorded many times. The DNA of the CDR3 is TGTGCCAGCAGCCAAGATTGGGGAGGCGATTCACCCCTCCACTTT. Residues: CASSQDWGGDSPLHF. This sequence joins TRBV3-1 and TRBJ1-6; D ambiguous. The V gene lost 0 bases and the J gene lost 8 bases, with 11 bases spanning the gap. The germline CDR1 and CDR2 sequences are LGHDT and YNNKEL (reference sequence). The CDR3 runs 15 residues.

The CDR3 here is CASSDLSGRGIYEQYF. The CDR3 DNA follows: TGCGCCAGCAGTGACCTTAGCGGGAGGGGAATATACGAGCAGTACTTC. This chain uses TRBV10-2 with TRBJ2-7; 11 bases fit TRBD2. Germline V CDR1 and CDR2: WSHSY, SAAADI. V gave up 3 bases and J gave up 4 bases; unmatched junction bases: 8. The CDR3 contains 16 residues.

The sample holds many counts of this clonotype. CDR3 bases: TGCGCCAGCAGCACGGACAGGGAGAGGCAGTTCTTC. It codes for CASSTDRERQFF. The chain carries TRBV5-1 and TRBJ2-1; the match to TRBD1 covers 8 bases. Per the germline V gene, CDR1 is SGHRS and CDR2 is YFSETQ. The length of the CDR3 is 12 residues. V gave up 4 bases and J gave up 12 bases; unmatched junction bases: 6.

This clonotype was seen a handful of times. The genes are TRBV20-1 and TRBJ1-1; D perhaps matches TRBD1 (5 bases). Trimming pared 3 bases from V and 1 base from J, leaving 9 bases between. This CDR3 is 13 amino acids long. Germline-derived CDR1 and CDR2 are DFQATT and SNEGSKA (reference sequence). CDR3 sequence: CSARGPQNTEAFF. For the CDR3, the DNA is TGCAGTGCTAGGGGACCCCAGAACACTGAAGCTTTCTTT.

V usage is TRBV6-1 and J usage is TRBJ2-7; TRBD1 might be the D (6 bases). V lost 7 bases and J 5 bases, leaving 18 bases between the germline ends. The CDR3 is 14 residues long. CDR1 is MNHNS and CDR2 is SASEGT in the germline V gene. CDR3 bases: TGTGCCAGCATCACCATGGCAGGGGAGCACGAGCAGTACTTC. It specifies CASITMAGEHEQYF.

This clonotype showed up many times. The V and J genes are TRBV2 and TRBJ2-1; the D gene is possibly TRBD2 (6 bases). V shed 11 bases and J shed 0 bases, with 17 bases lying between them. Germline V CDR1 and CDR2: SNHLY, FYNNEI. This CDR3 spans 15 amino acids. The DNA of the CDR3 is TGTGCCGGAGACGGAAGCGGGCACTCCTACAATGAGCAGTTCTTC. As protein: CAGDGSGHSYNEQFF. Supplemented by reference TRBV2 and TRBJ2-1, the full variable domain reads EPEVTQTPSHQVTQMGQEVILRCVPISNHLYFYWYRQILGQKVEFLVSFYNNEISEKSEIFDDQFSVERPDGSNFTLKIRSTKLEDSAMYFCAGDGSGHSYNEQFFGPGTRLTVL.

This clonotype was observed once. Just one base apart from a much larger clone, this may be a read error. The rearrangement joins TRBV20-1 to TRBJ2-3; D is possibly TRBD1 (6 bases). The CDR3 covers 15 residues. Germline V lookup: CDR1 DFQATT, CDR2 SNEGSKA (reference sequence). As DNA, the CDR3 is TGCAGTGCTAATAAGGACAGTCCTTTCACAGATACGCGGTATTTT. Amino acid sequence: CSANKDSPFTDTRYF.

This clonotype has at least ten counts. The J gene is TRBJ2-1, the V gene TRBV24-1, with 8 bases identical to TRBD1. This CDR3 spans 16 amino acids. Germline-derived CDR1 and CDR2 are KGHDR and SFDVKD. The trim removed 3 bases at V and 0 bases at J, leaving 3 bases unmatched. This chain's CDR3 is CATSDRTGGSYNEQFF. CDR3 sequence (DNA): TGTGCCACCAGTGATCGAACAGGGGGCTCCTACAATGAGCAGTTCTTC.

This chain uses TRBV5-5 with TRBJ2-5, with a possible D match to TRBD2 (6 bases). Germline loops: CDR1 SGHKS, CDR2 YYEKEE (reference sequence). V was shortened by 2 bases and J by 7 bases, with 15 bases between the two germline ends. The CDR3 has 14 amino acids. DNA of the CDR3: TGTGCCAGCAGCTTCGGGGACTCCGCCGGGACCCAGTACTTC. This translates into CASSFGDSAGTQYF.

Only a few counts were recorded for this clonotype. The V gene is TRBV7-2, the J gene TRBJ2-3; unclear D gene. Germline V lookup: CDR1 SGHTA, CDR2 FQGNSA. The CDR3 has 14 residues. The V gene lost 1 base and the J gene lost 3 bases, with 8 bases spanning the gap. In nucleotides, the CDR3 is TGTGCCAGCAGCTTAGGGCCTAGGACAGATACGCAGTATTTT. As protein: CASSLGPRTDTQYF.

This clonotype was seen only a few times. The rearrangement uses TRBV7-6 and TRBJ2-1; 7 positions agree with TRBD1. This CDR3 has 17 residues. CDR1 is SGHVS, CDR2 FNYEAQ, per germline. Unmatched junction bases numbered 8, after V lost 2 bases and J lost 1 base. The CDR3 loop is CASSLKGAQRSYNEQFF. The CDR3 DNA sequence: TGTGCCAGCAGCTTAAAGGGGGCCCAAAGGTCCTACAATGAGCAGTTCTTC.

J is TRBJ2-5 and V is TRBV7-8; D unclear. Germline V gives CDR1 SGHVS, CDR2 FQNEAQ. CDR3 length: 12 amino acids. The germline V and J ends were trimmed by 3 bases and 7 bases, with 9 bases remaining between them. The DNA of the CDR3 is TGTGCCAGCAGCTTTCGAGTGGGGACCCAGTACTTC. Encoded protein: CASSFRVGTQYF.

The rearrangement joins TRBV28 to TRBJ2-3; D unclear. Trimming shortened V by 5 bases and J by 5 bases, and 14 bases separated the two germline ends. The CDR3 is 14 amino acids. The germline V gene encodes CDR1 MDHEN and CDR2 SYDVKM. CDR3 DNA sequence: TGTGCCAGCAGTCAACTGATCGACGGAGATACGCAGTATTTT. Protein product: CASSQLIDGDTQYF.

This clonotype was seen repeatedly, ten times or more. The CDR3 here is CASSQFSSGTSHYNEQFF. The CDR3 DNA sequence: TGCGCCAGCAGCCAGTTTTCCTCCGGGACTAGTCACTACAATGAGCAGTTCTTC. The rearrangement links TRBV4-3 to TRBJ2-1; 8 nucleotides line up with TRBD2. Germline V CDR1 and CDR2: LGHNA, YSLEER. V gave up 3 bases and J gave up 3 bases; unmatched junction bases: 13. The CDR3 runs to 18 residues.

The CDR3 DNA is TGCGCCAGCAGTAATTCGGGGGAACGCGAGCAGTACTTC. This codes for CASSNSGEREQYF. The rearrangement links TRBV5-1 to TRBJ2-7; D possibly corresponds to TRBD2 (6 bases). CDR3 length: 13 residues. Germline V lookup: CDR1 SGHRS, CDR2 YFSETQ. V shed 5 bases and J shed 6 bases, with 15 bases lying between them. Variable domain in full (rest from reference TRBV5-1 and TRBJ2-7): KAGVTQTPRYLIKTRGQQVTLSCSPISGHRSVSWYQQTPGQGLQFLFEYFSETQRNKGNFPGRFSGRQFSNSRSEMNVSTLELGDSALYLCASSNSGEREQYFGPGTRLTVT.

This clonotype was detected only a few times. This chain links TRBV28 with TRBJ2-5, with 10 bases identical to TRBD2. The junction had 18 bases not matched to a gene; V was cut back by 6 bases and J by 5 bases. From germline, CDR1 is MDHEN and CDR2 SYDVKM. The CDR3 runs to 18 residues. The DNA of the CDR3 is TGTGCCAGCAGCCTGGGGGCGCTAGCGGGAGCCCGGGGGGAGACCCAGTACTTC. It is translated as CASSLGALAGARGETQYF.

The genes are TRBV6-1 and TRBJ1-2; TRBD1 is a possible D gene (6 bases). Trimming removed 4 bases from V and 2 bases from J, with 8 bases in between. Germline V lookup: CDR1 MNHNS, CDR2 SASEGT. The CDR3 is 13 amino acids. This chain's CDR3 is CASSGTANYGYTF. The CDR3, as DNA: TGTGCCAGCAGTGGGACAGCAAACTATGGCTACACCTTC.

This clonotype was seen ten or more times. This chain connects TRBV19 to TRBJ2-7; no clear D. Germline V gene lookup returns CDR1 LNHDA and CDR2 SQIVND (reference sequence). The CDR3 has 17 amino acids. Trimming shortened V by 5 bases and J by 2 bases, and 22 bases separated the two germline ends. CDR3 loop: CASSPLLTVLDAYEQYF. CDR3 sequence (DNA): TGTGCCAGTAGTCCACTTTTGACGGTGCTCGATGCCTACGAGCAGTACTTC.

This clonotype showed up many times. The J gene is TRBJ2-3, the V gene TRBV29-1; D is ambiguous. V was clipped by 0 bases and J by 3 bases, with 13 bases between them. The CDR3 has 15 amino acids. Germline assignment: CDR1 SQVTM and CDR2 ANQGSEA. The CDR3 sequence: CSVEDQALRTDTQYF. The CDR3 bases are TGCAGCGTTGAAGATCAAGCGCTCCGGACAGATACGCAGTATTTT.

This clonotype was recorded many times. The rearrangement links TRBV5-4 to TRBJ2-3, with D unresolved. V lost 6 bases to trimming and J lost 2 bases, with 10 bases between them. The CDR3 runs to 13 residues. In germline, CDR1 is SGHNT, CDR2 YYREEE (reference sequence). In nucleotides, the CDR3 is TGTGCCAGCAACCTGATAACCACAGATACGCAGTATTTT. It translates to CASNLITTDTQYF.

This clonotype has ten or more counts. The chain has TRBV29-1 and TRBJ2-1, with a weak D call TRBD1 (6 bases). This CDR3 contains 15 residues. Trimming took 6 bases from V and 1 from J, leaving 16 bases between them. Germline CDR1 and CDR2: SQVTM and ANQGSEA. CDR3 nucleotides: TGCAGCGTCGTTTTCAGGGGCCTTTCCTACAATGAGCAGTTCTTC. Amino acid sequence: CSVVFRGLSYNEQFF.

This clonotype occurred many times. The V and J genes are TRBV9 and TRBJ2-2, with D possibly TRBD2 on 5 matching bases. V was cut by 4 bases and J by 3 bases, with 19 bases left in between. The CDR3 totals 17 residues. CDR1 SGDLS and CDR2 YYNGEE come from the germline V gene. CDR3 protein: CASSRGLSVDDTGELFF. The CDR3 DNA sequence: TGTGCCAGCAGCCGAGGACTTTCGGTTGATGACACCGGGGAGCTGTTTTTT.

This clonotype was observed a few times. The V gene is TRBV12-5, the J gene TRBJ1-1; no clear D gene. Germline loops: CDR1 LGHNT, CDR2 FRNRAP. Between the trimmed V and J ends, which lost 5 bases and 5 bases, there was a span of 9 bases. This CDR3 is built from 12 residues. This CDR3 reads CASGIGWTEAFF. The CDR3 coding sequence is TGTGCTAGTGGTATCGGGTGGACTGAAGCTTTCTTT.

This clonotype was found many times. The gene calls are TRBV9 and TRBJ2-7; D unresolved. The V and J ends lost 0 bases and 1 base respectively, with 14 bases between them. This CDR3 has 16 amino acids. Germline CDR1 reads SGDLS; CDR2 reads YYNGEE. CDR3 loop: CASSVGVLRPSYEQYF. The CDR3, as DNA: TGTGCCAGCAGCGTAGGGGTGTTAAGGCCGTCCTACGAGCAGTACTTC.

This clonotype appeared once. The rearrangement joins TRBV29-1 to TRBJ2-1; 12 bases are a match to TRBD1. This CDR3 has 14 residues. CDR1 and CDR2 from the germline V gene are SQVTM and ANQGSEA. Trimming took 7 bases from V and 4 from J; bases not matched to a gene: 5. CDR3 nucleotides: TGCAGCGCCTGGGACAGGGGGCTGTACAATGAGCAGTTCTTC. Translating it yields CSAWDRGLYNEQFF.

This clonotype was picked up many times. CDR3 loop: CASSLTGGNEQFF. CDR3 DNA sequence: TGTGCCAGCAGCCTTACAGGGGGCAATGAGCAGTTCTTC. This chain connects TRBV14 to TRBJ2-1, with 8 bases identical to TRBD1. V lost 4 bases, J lost 6 bases, and 2 bases stayed unmatched. CDR3 length: 13 amino acids. Germline V lookup: CDR1 SGHDN, CDR2 FVKESK.

This clonotype was recorded at least ten times. V is TRBV29-1 and J is TRBJ2-1; D not resolved. From germline, CDR1 is SQVTM and CDR2 ANQGSEA. The CDR3 is 14 residues long. V lost 2 bases to trimming and J lost 1 base, with 9 bases between them. As DNA, the CDR3 is TGCAGCGTTGAACTTGCGTTATCCTACAATGAGCAGTTCTTC. The encoded protein is CSVELALSYNEQFF.

This clonotype has ten or more counts. In DNA form, the CDR3 reads TGCAGCGTTGTCAAGGGGCACAGCACCGGGGAGCTGTTTTTT. Protein product: CSVVKGHSTGELFF. V and J are TRBV29-1 and TRBJ2-2; D perhaps matches TRBD1 (5 bases). With 4 bases removed from V and 4 bases from J, the gap between germline ends came to 13 bases. Germline-derived CDR1 and CDR2 are SQVTM and ANQGSEA. CDR3 length equals 14 residues.

V and J are TRBV6-5 and TRBJ1-2; D is possibly TRBD1 (5 bases). Germline CDR1 reads MNHEY; CDR2 reads SVGAGI. Trimming cost V 5 bases and J 1 base, with 11 bases left between them. This CDR3 region has 14 residues. The chain's CDR3 is CASSRDGFNYGYTF. CDR3 sequence (DNA): TGTGCCAGCAGTCGGGACGGGTTTAACTATGGCTACACCTTC.

The CDR3, as DNA: TGTGCCAGCTCACCACTTGAAGATACGCAGTATTTT. Protein: CASSPLEDTQYF. The genes are TRBV18 and TRBJ2-3, with no clear D. CDR3 length: 12 residues. Germline values: CDR1 KGHSH, CDR2 LQKENI. Trimming removed 1 base from V and 5 bases from J, with 4 bases in between.

At least ten counts were recorded for this clonotype. One end of the junction is discordant with germline, which a read error may explain. The chain uses TRBV18 and TRBJ1-6; D may be TRBD1 (6 bases). This CDR3 has 16 residues. Germline V gives CDR1 KGHSH, CDR2 LQKENI. CDR3 sequence reads: CASSPAPDSYNSPLHF. Here the CDR3 DNA reads TGTGCCAGCTCACCGGCCCCGGACAGCTATAATTCACCCCTCCATTTT. The full variable domain, with the rest looked up from reference TRBV18 and TRBJ1-6, is NAGVMQNPRHLVRRRGQEARLRCSPMKGHSHVYWYRQLPEEGLKFMVYLQKENIIDESGMPKERFSAEFPKEGPSILRIQQVVRGDSAAYFCASSPAPDSYNSPLHFGNGTRLTVT.